This entry lists 23 T cell receptor beta chains sequenced from one sample in a study of T-cell reconstitution after alpha-beta-depleted transplantation in children. Preparation of the TCRbeta library was carried out with unique molecular identifiers. TCRdb reprocessed the PCR reads with MiXCR, giving one entry per CDR3 protein. This sample has some 120,000 distinct CDR3 sequences; around 9.8% occur once, and the top ten carry nearly 25%. Sequencing used PBMCs, mostly from graft donor cells, obtained 180 days after TCRalphabeta/CD19-depleted stem cell transplant. These receptors all stem from a girl in the first two years of life who had a stem cell transplant for combined immunodeficiency, so the T cells may come from the graft donor.

The DNA for the CDR3 is TGTGCCAGCAGTCCCCGGGGGCGGGGGGGCCGGGAGACCCAGTACTTC. Its translation: CASSPRGRGGRETQYF. The chain recombines TRBV12-3 or TRBV12-4 with TRBJ2-5; TRBD2 matches 9 bases. With V trimmed by 5 bases and J by 5 bases, 12 bases remained unmatched. This CDR3 contains 16 residues.

This rearrangement joins TRBV27 to TRBJ2-1, with 10 bases aligning to TRBD2. This CDR3 spans 13 amino acids. Germline V lookup: CDR1 MNHEY, CDR2 SMNVEV (reference sequence). V lost 7 bases to trimming and J lost 7 bases; unmatched junction nucleotides: 4. CDR3 residues: CASTRTSGNEQFF. The CDR3 DNA follows: TGTGCCAGCACTAGGACTAGCGGTAATGAGCAGTTCTTC.

This clonotype was seen repeatedly, ten times or more. The chain combines TRBV20-1 with TRBJ1-6, with a weak D call TRBD1 (5 bases). Trimming pared 1 base from V and 0 bases from J, leaving 10 bases between. In germline, CDR1 is DFQATT, CDR2 SNEGSKA (reference sequence). This CDR3 is 16 amino acids long. CDR3 amino acids: CSARAGLSSYNSPLHF. Written as DNA, the CDR3 is TGCAGTGCTAGAGCAGGGCTGAGCTCCTATAATTCACCCCTCCACTTT.

Only a few counts were recorded for this clonotype. This chain joins TRBV5-4 and TRBJ2-2; weak D call: TRBD2 (5 bases). There are 16 residues in the CDR3. The V gene's germline CDR1 is SGHNT and CDR2 YYREEE (reference sequence). V shed 0 bases and J shed 5 bases, with 14 bases lying between them. CDR3 amino acids: CASSLGPKGGTGELFF. The CDR3 coding sequence is TGTGCCAGCAGCTTGGGGCCGAAAGGAGGAACCGGGGAGCTGTTTTTT.

A few counts support this clonotype. The chain links TRBV25-1 to TRBJ2-7; the match to TRBD1 covers 7 bases. V dropped 2 bases and J dropped 4; count of bases not matched to a gene: 2. The CDR3 is 13 residues long. Germline V gene lookup returns CDR1 MGHDK and CDR2 SYGVNS. CDR3 amino acids: CASSETGVYEQYF. The CDR3 region has the DNA TGTGCCAGCAGTGAAACAGGGGTGTACGAGCAGTACTTC.

V gene TRBV4-3 combines with J gene TRBJ2-3; 7 nucleotides align to TRBD2. Germline trimming cut 6 bases from V and 5 bases from J; bases unmatched to any gene: 14. The CDR3 totals 16 residues. CDR1 and CDR2 from the germline V gene are LGHNA and YSLEER. CDR3 loop: CASSLLGRAEIDTQYF. DNA for the CDR3: TGCGCCAGCAGTCTTTTGGGGAGGGCCGAGATAGATACGCAGTATTTT.

V is TRBV28 and J is TRBJ1-2; 10 bases are a match to TRBD1. Germline trimming cut 5 bases from V and 4 bases from J; bases unmatched to any gene: 4. The germline CDR1 and CDR2 sequences are MDHEN and SYDVKM. CDR3 length: 14 amino acids. CDR3 sequence: CASSLGTGAYGYTF. The CDR3 coding sequence is TGTGCCAGCAGTCTGGGGACAGGGGCCTATGGCTACACCTTC.

This clonotype was seen a few times. V usage is TRBV2 and J usage is TRBJ2-3, with 12 bases that match TRBD1. Trimming removed 6 bases from V and 1 base from J; junction bases left unmatched: 2. The length of the CDR3 is 15 residues. Germline values: CDR1 SNHLY, CDR2 FYNNEI. The CDR3 region has the DNA TGTGCCAGCAGGGGACAGGGGGCGGGCACAGATACGCAGTATTTT. Translation: CASRGQGAGTDTQYF.

This clonotype was seen a few times. The CDR3 protein is CASSLGFTDDTEAFF. The CDR3 DNA sequence: TGCGCCAGCAGCTTGGGGTTTACGGACGACACTGAAGCTTTCTTT. The V call is TRBV5-1, the J call TRBJ1-1; D ambiguous. The CDR3 has 15 residues. Germline V lookup: CDR1 SGHRS, CDR2 YFSETQ. V was pared by 0 bases and J by 3 bases, with 12 bases between.

A few counts support this clonotype. This rearrangement joins TRBV5-1 to TRBJ2-3; D may correspond to TRBD1 or TRBD2 (7 bases each). Trimming stripped 0 bases from V and 4 bases from J, with 12 bases between. The CDR3 totals 15 residues. The germline CDR1 and CDR2 sequences are SGHRS and YFSETQ. The CDR3 sequence is CASSLARGGADTQYF. In DNA form, the CDR3 reads TGCGCCAGCAGCTTGGCCAGGGGGGGCGCAGATACGCAGTATTTT.

The V and J genes are TRBV30 and TRBJ2-7; unclear D gene. V was cut by 3 bases and J by 2 bases, with 14 bases left in between. CDR1 is GTSNPN and CDR2 is SVGIG in the germline V gene (reference sequence). The CDR3 is made up of 14 amino acids. The CDR3 sequence is CAWRSRAYAYEQYF. The CDR3 DNA reads as TGTGCCTGGAGAAGCCGGGCGTATGCCTACGAGCAGTACTTC. Using reference TRBV30 and TRBJ2-7 for the parts outside the CDR3, the full variable domain is SQTIHQWPATLVQPVGSPLSLECTVEGTSNPNLYWYRQAAGRGLQLLFYSVGIGQISSEVPQNLSASRPQDRQFILSSKKLLLSDSGFYLCAWRSRAYAYEQYFGPGTRLTVT.

This clonotype has just a few counts. The chain combines TRBV10-2 with TRBJ1-5, with 9 bases matching TRBD1. Germline CDR1 is WSHSY and CDR2 is SAAADI. Trimming at V came to 2 bases and at J to 3 bases, leaving 2 bases not matched to a gene. The CDR3 has 15 amino acids. DNA of the CDR3: TGCGCCAGCAGTGAGACAGGGGGCTTCAATCAGCCCCAGCATTTT. This codes for CASSETGGFNQPQHF.

There are a few counts of this clonotype. The chain joins TRBV29-1 to TRBJ1-2; D unclear. V dropped 6 bases and J dropped 2 bases, with 19 bases sitting between them. There are 15 residues in the CDR3. CDR1 and CDR2 (germline): SQVTM, ANQGSEA. CDR3 coding DNA: TGCAGCGTGGACGGACCGCTAAGGGCGAACTATGGCTACACCTTC. This translates into CSVDGPLRANYGYTF. Using reference TRBV29-1 and TRBJ1-2 for the parts outside the CDR3, the full variable domain is SAVISQKPSRDICQRGTSLTIQCQVDSQVTMMFWYRQQPGQSLTLIATANQGSEATYESGFVIDKFPISRPNLTFSTLTVSNMSPEDSSIYLCSVDGPLRANYGYTFGSGTRLTVV.

This clonotype turned up a few times. The chain is built from TRBV20-1 and TRBJ2-5; D might be TRBD2 (5 bases). V gave up 2 bases and J gave up 6 bases, with 13 bases separating them. Germline V gene sequence: CDR1 DFQATT, CDR2 SNEGSKA (reference sequence). CDR3 length: 13 residues. The CDR3 protein is CSARTASTKTQYF. The DNA for the CDR3 is TGCAGTGCTAGAACGGCTAGCACGAAGACCCAGTACTTC.

This clonotype has only a few counts. The rearrangement links TRBV24-1 to TRBJ2-1, with 12 bases identical to TRBD2. The V segment lost 9 bases and the J segment 5 bases; nucleotides outside the gene matches: 4. The CDR3 extends over 14 amino acids. CDR1 and CDR2 (germline): KGHDR, SFDVKD. This chain's CDR3 is CATSGLAGNNEQFF. CDR3 nucleotide sequence: TGTGCCACCTCCGGACTAGCGGGAAACAATGAGCAGTTCTTC.

This clonotype occurred a few times. V usage is TRBV5-1 and J usage is TRBJ2-1; 9 positions agree with TRBD2. This CDR3 contains 18 residues. J was trimmed by 9 bases and V by 3 bases; bases with no gene match: 19. Germline V CDR1 and CDR2: SGHRS, YFSETQ. This chain's CDR3 is CASSWDSRLAGILGEQFF. The CDR3 nucleotides read TGCGCCAGCAGCTGGGACAGTAGGCTAGCGGGGATTCTTGGTGAGCAGTTCTTC.

This clonotype was found many times. The chain is built from TRBV6-1 and TRBJ2-7, with D possibly called TRBD1 or TRBD2 (5 bases each). V dropped 6 bases and J dropped 2 bases, with 14 bases sitting between them. Looked up from germline, CDR1 is MNHNS and CDR2 is SASEGT. The CDR3 length is 14 residues. CDR3: CASRGVGSPYEQYF. CDR3 DNA sequence: TGTGCCAGCAGGGGGGTTGGCAGTCCCTACGAGCAGTACTTC.

Only a few counts were recorded for this clonotype. The chain has TRBV12-5 and TRBJ2-3; D unclear. V was trimmed by 3 bases and J by 0 bases, leaving 13 bases between them. This CDR3 has 16 amino acids. Germline V gives CDR1 LGHNT, CDR2 FRNRAP. For the CDR3, the DNA is TGTGCTAGTGGTTTTGTACCCCCGGACAGCACAGATACGCAGTATTTT. Translated: CASGFVPPDSTDTQYF.

The chain links TRBV20-1 to TRBJ1-1; D ambiguous. This CDR3 has 14 residues. V was trimmed by 7 bases and J by 1 base, leaving 16 bases between them. Germline-derived CDR1 and CDR2 are DFQATT and SNEGSKA (reference sequence). This chain's CDR3 is CSVLPMSGNTEAFF. The CDR3, as DNA: TGCAGTGTCCTCCCAATGTCTGGGAACACTGAAGCTTTCTTT.

At least ten counts were recorded for this clonotype. CDR3 sequence (DNA): TGTGCCAGCAGTTTTGGGACAGGGGGCTACGAGCAGTACTTC. Translating it yields CASSFGTGGYEQYF. The chain joins TRBV12-3 or TRBV12-4 to TRBJ2-7; 11 nucleotides agree with TRBD1. The V gene end was trimmed by 3 bases and the J gene end by 3 bases; junction bases not matched to a gene: 1. The CDR3 is made up of 14 amino acids.

In its sample, this clonotype was seen once. This CDR3 is CASSVNINTGELFF. For the CDR3, the DNA is TGCGCCAGCAGCGTGAACATCAACACCGGGGAGCTGTTTTTT. V gene TRBV5-1 combines with J gene TRBJ2-2; D not certain. The CDR3 consists of 14 residues. With 4 bases removed from V and 2 bases from J, the gap between germline ends came to 9 bases. The germline V gene has CDR1 SGHRS and CDR2 YFSETQ.

The V call is TRBV11-2, the J call TRBJ2-1, with 8 positions matching TRBD2. Germline values: CDR1 SGHAT, CDR2 FQNNGV. The V and J ends lost 1 base and 7 bases, in that order; junction bases with no gene match: 9. The CDR3 has 16 amino acids. This CDR3 is CASSLVLETSVNEQFF. The CDR3, as DNA: TGTGCCAGCAGCTTAGTACTAGAGACTAGCGTAAATGAGCAGTTCTTC.

The chain employs TRBV28 and TRBJ2-7; D is uncertain. The V gene's germline CDR1 is MDHEN and CDR2 SYDVKM. This CDR3 spans 12 amino acids. The ends were cut back, 4 bases at V and 6 bases at J, with 10 bases in the middle. CDR3 sequence reads: CASSSPVSEQYF. The DNA of the CDR3 is TGTGCCAGCAGTTCGCCAGTCTCCGAGCAGTACTTC. Based on the CDR3 plus reference TRBV28 and TRBJ2-7, the full variable domain is DVKVTQSSRYLVKRTGEKVFLECVQDMDHENMFWYRQDPGLGLRLIYFSYDVKMKEKGDIPEGYSVSREKKERFSLILESASTNQTSMYLCASSSPVSEQYFGPGTRLTVT.